Shown below are 2 T cell receptor beta chains from a single sample sequenced in a study of beta chain features in type 1 diabetes. The whole isolated RNA underwent reverse transcription, so sequencing captured expressed TCRB transcripts. Repertoires were generated with immunoSEQ multiplex PCR, while TCRdb's copy carries only in-frame clones and drops some. Of around 500,000 clones listed, 30% were seen once; the top ten hold roughly 0.066%. The sequenced sample consisted of naive CD4+ T cells from blood. All receptors come from a man younger than 30 in good health.

In the case of this clone: Distinct nucleotide sequences in the sample also encode this CDR3. The chain links TRBV5-1 to TRBJ2-5, with D unclear. The germline gives CDR1 SGHRS, CDR2 YFSETQ. This CDR3 is built from 12 residues. V was pared by 2 bases and J by 5 bases, with 7 bases between. CDR3 nucleotides: TGCGCCAGCAGCTTCGGCAGTGAGACCCAGTACTTC. Its protein product is CASSFGSETQYF.

The chain uses TRBV30 and TRBJ1-4; maybe TRBD1 (5 bases). Trimming left V 5 bases short and J 3 bases short, with 10 bases between. The germline V gene encodes CDR1 GTSNPN and CDR2 SVGIG (reference sequence). The CDR3 has 13 amino acids. CDR3 sequence reads: CAWAEQANEKLFF. The CDR3 nucleotides read TGTGCCTGGGCGGAACAGGCTAATGAAAAACTGTTTTTT.